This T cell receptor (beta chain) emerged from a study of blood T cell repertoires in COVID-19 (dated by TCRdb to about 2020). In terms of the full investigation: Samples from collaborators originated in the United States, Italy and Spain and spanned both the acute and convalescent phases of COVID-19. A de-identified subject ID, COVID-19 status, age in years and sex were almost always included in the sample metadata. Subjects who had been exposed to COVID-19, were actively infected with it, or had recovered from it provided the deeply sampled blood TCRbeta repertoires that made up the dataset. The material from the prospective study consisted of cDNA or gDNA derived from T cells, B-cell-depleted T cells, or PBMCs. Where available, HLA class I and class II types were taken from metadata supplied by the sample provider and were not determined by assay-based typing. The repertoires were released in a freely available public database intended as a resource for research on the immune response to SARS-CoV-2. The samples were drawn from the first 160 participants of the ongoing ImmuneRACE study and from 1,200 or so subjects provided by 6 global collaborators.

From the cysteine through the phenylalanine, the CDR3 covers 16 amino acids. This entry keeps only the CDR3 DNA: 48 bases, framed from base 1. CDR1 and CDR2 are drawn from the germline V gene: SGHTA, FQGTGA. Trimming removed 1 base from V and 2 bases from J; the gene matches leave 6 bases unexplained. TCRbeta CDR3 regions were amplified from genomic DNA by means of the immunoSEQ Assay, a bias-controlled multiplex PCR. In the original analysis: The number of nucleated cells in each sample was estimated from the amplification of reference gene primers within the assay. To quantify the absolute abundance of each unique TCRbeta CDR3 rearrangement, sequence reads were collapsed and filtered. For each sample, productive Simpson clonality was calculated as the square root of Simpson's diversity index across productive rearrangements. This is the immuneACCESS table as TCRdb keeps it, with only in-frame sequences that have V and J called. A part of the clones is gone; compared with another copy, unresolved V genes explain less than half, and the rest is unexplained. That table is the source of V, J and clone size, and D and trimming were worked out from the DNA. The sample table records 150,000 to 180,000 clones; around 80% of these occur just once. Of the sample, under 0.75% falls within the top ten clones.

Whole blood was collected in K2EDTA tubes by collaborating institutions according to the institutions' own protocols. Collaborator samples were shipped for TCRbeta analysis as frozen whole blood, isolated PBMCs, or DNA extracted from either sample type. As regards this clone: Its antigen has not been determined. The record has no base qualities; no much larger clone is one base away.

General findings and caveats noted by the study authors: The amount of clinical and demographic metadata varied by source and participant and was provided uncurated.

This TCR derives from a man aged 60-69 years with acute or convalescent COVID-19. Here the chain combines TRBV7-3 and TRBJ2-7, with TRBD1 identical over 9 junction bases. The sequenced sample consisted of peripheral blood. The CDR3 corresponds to CASSLNPGQGPYEQYF. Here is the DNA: TGTGCCAGCAGCTTAAATCCGGGACAGGGACCCTACGAGCAGTACTTC. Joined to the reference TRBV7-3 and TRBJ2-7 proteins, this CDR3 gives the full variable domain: GAGVSQTPSNKVTEKGKYVELRCDPISGHTALYWYRQSLGQGPEFLIYFQGTGAADDSGLPNDRFFAVRPEGSVSTLKIQRTERGDSAVYLCASSLNPGQGPYEQYFGPGTRLTVT.